A single sample is the source of the 28 T cell receptor beta chains below, sequenced in a study of Graves' ophthalmopathy and Graves' hyperthyroidism. RNA transcripts served as template for amplifying TCR beta CDR3 sequences. First-round RT-PCR with HTBI primers preceded a second-round multiplex PCR. TCRdb redid the calling of the multiplex PCR reads with MiXCR, one entry per CDR3 protein. Here the sample spans around 1,200,000 distinct CDR3 sequences, less than 45% being singletons. Sequencing was performed on peripheral blood or thyroid tissue (not recorded which). Source of these receptors: an adult man with Graves' hyperthyroidism.

Concerning this clonotype itself: One end of the junction fails to match germline, which may point to a read error. V is TRBV25-1 and J is TRBJ1-2, with D perhaps TRBD1 (5 bases). This CDR3 has 13 residues. From germline, CDR1 is MGHDK and CDR2 SYGVNS. The CDR3 here is CASSEWGSQGCAF. The CDR3 region has the DNA TGTGCCAGCAGTGAGTGGGGATCCCAGGGCTGCGCCTTC.

In this sample, this clonotype turned up a few times. The DNA of the CDR3 is TGTGCCAGCAAGGCGGATGGTAGGGAGCTGTTTTTT. This encodes CASKADGRELFF. The chain carries TRBV12-3 or TRBV12-4 and TRBJ2-2; unclear D gene. The CDR3 contains 12 residues. The germline V and J ends were trimmed by 7 bases and 9 bases, with 12 bases remaining between them.

The chain combines TRBV7-9 with TRBJ1-4, with 8 positions matching TRBD1. The germline CDR1 and CDR2 sequences are SEHNR and FQNEAQ (reference sequence). The J segment lost 8 bases and the V segment lost 5 bases, leaving 7 bases of the junction unmatched. This CDR3 has 14 amino acids. This chain's CDR3 is CASSPDRAPEKLFF. The CDR3 region has the DNA TGTGCCAGCAGCCCGGACAGGGCTCCAGAAAAACTGTTTTTT.

The rearrangement links TRBV10-3 to TRBJ1-2, with 7 bases lining up with TRBD1. Germline V gene data show CDR1 as ENHRY and CDR2 as SYGVKD. This CDR3 has 18 residues. V lost 10 bases to trimming and J lost 9 bases; unmatched junction nucleotides: 29. CDR3 loop: CASTSYGGLRQGSMSYTF. The DNA for the CDR3 is TGTGCCAGCACCAGTTATGGGGGGCTAAGACAGGGTAGTATGAGCTACACCTTC.

This clonotype came up once. The CDR3 loop is CASVASPGGEKLYF. In nucleotides, the CDR3 is TGTGCCAGCGTGGCCTCCCCTGGGGGTGAAAAACTGTACTTC. V gene TRBV7-2 combines with J gene TRBJ2-5; TRBD1 or TRBD2 may be the D gene (5 bases each). Deletions cut 8 bases from V and 13 bases from J, with 26 bases between. Per germline, CDR1 SGHTA and CDR2 FQGNSA. The CDR3 consists of 14 residues.

This chain links TRBV20-1 with TRBJ1-4; no firm D call. V shed 5 bases and J shed 8 bases, with 15 bases lying between them. The CDR3 spans 13 residues. The V gene's germline CDR1 is DFQATT and CDR2 SNEGSKA (reference sequence). This CDR3 is CSAQREVYEKLFF. As DNA, the CDR3 is TGCAGTGCTCAGCGGGAGGTATACGAAAAACTGTTTTTT.

This clonotype was seen repeatedly, ten times or more. The CDR3 bases are TGCGCCAGCTCGACAGGGTTTGGCTACACCTTC. This codes for CASSTGFGYTF. V usage is TRBV5-1 and J usage is TRBJ1-2, with TRBD1 matching over 7 bases. This CDR3 is 11 amino acids long. V dropped 7 bases and J dropped 7; count of bases not matched to a gene: 4. From germline, CDR1 is SGHRS and CDR2 YFSETQ.

The chain recombines TRBV29-1 with TRBJ2-4; D ambiguous. The germline V gene has CDR1 SQVTM and CDR2 ANQGSEA. The CDR3 runs 14 residues. Trimming took 4 bases from V and 0 from J, leaving 10 bases between them. CDR3: CSVAGDVAKNIQYF. The CDR3 region has the DNA TGCAGCGTTGCTGGAGATGTAGCCAAAAACATTCAGTACTTC. Full variable domain (remainder filled in from reference TRBV29-1 and TRBJ2-4): SAVISQKPSRDICQRGTSLTIQCQVDSQVTMMFWYRQQPGQSLTLIATANQGSEATYESGFVIDKFPISRPNLTFSTLTVSNMSPEDSSIYLCSVAGDVAKNIQYFGAGTRLSVL.

Comment on this clonotype: Mismatch with germline at one junction end may stem from a read error. The V and J genes are TRBV10-3 and TRBJ2-2; D possibly uses TRBD1 or TRBD2 (6 bases each). Germline CDR1 is ENHRY and CDR2 is SYGVKD. The CDR3 contains 15 residues. DNA of the CDR3: TGTGCCATCAAGGACGGGGGCCGGAACACCGGGGAGCTGTCTTGG. Its translation: CAIKDGGRNTGELSW.

J is TRBJ1-1 and V is TRBV10-3, with a tentative D call TRBD1 (5 bases). CDR3 size: 11 residues. Germline lookup yields CDR1 ENHRY and CDR2 SYGVKD. V was shortened by 8 bases and J by 4 bases, with 8 bases between the two germline ends. Here the CDR3 reads CAIQGGTEAFF. In DNA form, the CDR3 reads TGTGCCATCCAGGGAGGCACTGAAGCTTTCTTT.

The chain uses TRBV6-1 and TRBJ2-7; 10 bases line up with TRBD1. CDR1 and CDR2 from the germline V gene are MNHNS and SASEGT. Losses at the gene ends were 7 bases for V and 3 bases for J; bases not matched to a gene: 6. CDR3 length equals 14 residues. Written as DNA, the CDR3 is TGTGCCAGCAAACCGGACAGGGGGTACTACGAGCAGTACTTC. It specifies CASKPDRGYYEQYF.

The V gene is TRBV18, the J gene TRBJ2-7, with 7 bases that match TRBD2. Trimming cost V 0 bases and J 3 bases; bases outside gene matches: 5. In germline, CDR1 is KGHSH, CDR2 LQKENI. The CDR3 extends over 15 amino acids. In DNA form, the CDR3 reads TGTGCCAGCTCACCACCTAGCGGGCCGGGCTACGAGCAGTACTTC. It translates to CASSPPSGPGYEQYF.

This clonotype was recorded many times. The V gene is TRBV12-3 or TRBV12-4, the J gene TRBJ2-5; 10 positions agree with TRBD2. The J segment lost 5 bases and the V segment lost 5 bases, leaving 8 bases of the junction unmatched. The CDR3 runs 15 residues. The CDR3 bases are TGTGCCAGCAGTCAACGGACTAGCGGAGAGGAGACCCAGTACTTC. It codes for CASSQRTSGEETQYF.

A few counts support this clonotype. J is TRBJ2-7 and V is TRBV12-3 or TRBV12-4, with 9 bases lining up with TRBD1. V lost 5 bases, J lost 5 bases, and 13 bases stayed unmatched. The CDR3 length is 16 residues. The DNA of the CDR3 is TGTGCCAGCAGTGAGCCGGACAGGGGCGGATGGGACGAGCAGTACTTC. Translation: CASSEPDRGGWDEQYF.

The rearrangement links TRBV7-8 to TRBJ1-1; TRBD1 is a possible D gene (6 bases). Trimming left V 6 bases short and J 6 bases short, with 23 bases between. The germline V gene encodes CDR1 SGHVS and CDR2 FQNEAQ. This CDR3 comprises 16 residues. The CDR3 sequence is CASSYSNAPGESEAFF. The CDR3 region has the DNA TGTGCCAGCAGTTACTCGAACGCCCCAGGGGAATCTGAAGCTTTCTTT.

The V call is TRBV30, the J call TRBJ1-1; TRBD1 aligns across 7 bases. CDR1 is GTSNPN and CDR2 is SVGIG in the germline V gene (reference sequence). The CDR3 spans 14 residues. V trimming: 8 bases; J trimming: 3 bases; junction bases outside the gene matches: 12. DNA for the CDR3: TGTGCCAGACAGGGACTTATCGGGGACACTGAAGCTTTCTTT. This translates into CARQGLIGDTEAFF. Complete variable domain (other parts from reference TRBV30 and TRBJ1-1): SQTIHQWPATLVQPVGSPLSLECTVEGTSNPNLYWYRQAAGRGLQLLFYSVGIGQISSEVPQNLSASRPQDRQFILSSKKLLLSDSGFYLCARQGLIGDTEAFFGQGTRLTVV.

The CDR3: CASSVGQPSTQYF. The DNA of the CDR3 is TGTGCCAGCAGCGTGGGACAGCCTAGCACCCAGTACTTC. This chain links TRBV5-8 with TRBJ2-5; TRBD1 agrees at 7 bases. The junction had 8 bases not matched to a gene; V was cut back by 4 bases and J by 8 bases. There are 13 residues in the CDR3. The germline V gene has CDR1 SGHTS and CDR2 YDEGEE.

The chain carries TRBV29-1 and TRBJ1-1; TRBD1 aligns across 7 bases. CDR3 size: 13 residues. Germline V lookup: CDR1 SQVTM, CDR2 ANQGSEA. Germline trimming cut 8 bases from V and 0 bases from J; bases unmatched to any gene: 6. The CDR3: CSSMTGMNTEAFF. The CDR3 nucleotides are TGCAGCAGTATGACAGGGATGAACACTGAAGCTTTCTTT. Full variable domain (missing parts from reference TRBV29-1 and TRBJ1-1): SAVISQKPSRDICQRGTSLTIQCQVDSQVTMMFWYRQQPGQSLTLIATANQGSEATYESGFVIDKFPISRPNLTFSTLTVSNMSPEDSSIYLCSSMTGMNTEAFFGQGTRLTVV.

This clonotype came up many times. The chain is built from TRBV2 and TRBJ2-6; 12 bases map to TRBD2. The ends lost 7 bases at V and 0 bases at J; junction bases unmatched: 4. The length of the CDR3 is 17 residues. Germline V gene lookup returns CDR1 SNHLY and CDR2 FYNNEI. This CDR3 is CASTLLAGGSGANVLTF. CDR3 in DNA: TGTGCCAGCACCCTACTAGCGGGGGGCTCTGGGGCCAACGTCCTGACTTTC.

The J gene is TRBJ1-2, the V gene TRBV29-1; perhaps TRBD1 as D (6 bases). This CDR3 has 12 residues. Germline V lookup: CDR1 SQVTM, CDR2 ANQGSEA. Trimming removed 1 base at V and 12 bases at J, with 15 bases between. In DNA, the CDR3 is TGCAGCGTTGAAGGTTCGGGGGGCGCCGACACCTTC. Protein product: CSVEGSGGADTF.

This clonotype was picked up many times. J is TRBJ1-6 and V is TRBV24-1; D uncertain. Germline-derived CDR1 and CDR2 are KGHDR and SFDVKD. The V end was cut by 5 bases, the J end by 4 bases, with 8 bases between. The CDR3 sequence is 14 residues long. For the CDR3, the DNA is TGTGCCACCAGTGCCGCAAATTATAATTCACCCCTCCACTTT. It is translated as CATSAANYNSPLHF.

CDR3 DNA sequence: TGCAGTGCAAGGGATCCCGGGACTAGCGGGAGCTACGAGCAGTACTTC. As protein: CSARDPGTSGSYEQYF. This chain uses TRBV20-1 with TRBJ2-7; TRBD2 agrees at 14 bases. Trimming removed 6 bases from V and 3 bases from J; junction bases left unmatched: 10. The CDR3 has 16 amino acids. Germline CDR1 is DFQATT and CDR2 is SNEGSKA (reference sequence).

The genes are TRBV7-9 and TRBJ2-7; TRBD1 agrees at 8 bases. Germline CDR1 reads SEHNR; CDR2 reads FQNEAQ (reference sequence). The CDR3 has 20 residues. V was pared by 5 bases and J by 2 bases, with 23 bases of the junction left unmatched. CDR3 amino acids: CASSLLLDLRDRSLTYEQYF. In DNA, the CDR3 is TGTGCCAGCAGCCTCTTACTTGACCTCCGGGACAGGAGCCTTACCTACGAGCAGTACTTC.

The genes are TRBV4-3 and TRBJ2-7; D gene unclear. Germline loops: CDR1 LGHNA, CDR2 YSLEER. The length of the CDR3 is 14 residues. V lost 0 bases to trimming and J lost 7 bases, with 13 bases between them. The DNA of the CDR3 is TGCGCCAGCAGCCAAGATGGAGCCCTGGGGGAGCAGTACTTC. Protein: CASSQDGALGEQYF.

V gene TRBV10-3 combines with J gene TRBJ2-2; D is unresolved. The V gene lost 6 bases and the J gene lost 0 bases, with 8 bases spanning the gap. The CDR3 is 14 amino acids. Looked up from germline, CDR1 is ENHRY and CDR2 is SYGVKD. The DNA of the CDR3 is TGTGCCATCAGAGACACCTCGAACACCGGGGAGCTGTTTTTT. Its translation is CAIRDTSNTGELFF.

About this clonotype itself: A much larger clone sits a single nucleotide away, making a read error possible. V and J are TRBV19 and TRBJ1-1; D possibly corresponds to TRBD1 (5 bases). Germline CDR1 reads LNHDA; CDR2 reads SQIVND (reference sequence). CDR3 length: 15 residues. The CDR3 DNA sequence: TGTGCCAGTAGTATAGTAGCAGGGAGCGGCACTGAAGCTTCCTTT. It specifies CASSIVAGSGTEASF.

This clonotype occurred a few times. The V call is TRBV30, the J call TRBJ1-5; maybe TRBD1 (5 bases). The V end lost 0 bases, the J end lost 3 bases, and 9 bases lay between the germline ends. Germline V CDR1 and CDR2: GTSNPN, SVGIG (reference sequence). The CDR3 extends over 14 amino acids. CDR3 in amino acids: CAWSVGQDNQPQHF. The DNA for the CDR3 is TGTGCCTGGAGTGTGGGGCAGGACAATCAGCCCCAGCATTTT.

The table lists this clonotype with many counts. V usage is TRBV5-6 and J usage is TRBJ2-5; D might be TRBD1 or TRBD2, each matching 5 bases. CDR1 SGHDT and CDR2 YYEEEE come from the germline V gene. This CDR3 is built from 14 residues. Trimming took 2 bases from V and 6 from J, leaving 14 bases between them. The CDR3 DNA reads TGTGCCAGCAGCTTTTGGGACGGGTGGAAGACCCAGTACTTC. Protein: CASSFWDGWKTQYF. Combining the CDR3 with reference TRBV5-6 and TRBJ2-5 gives the whole variable domain DAGVTQSPTHLIKTRGQQVTLRCSPKSGHDTVSWYQQALGQGPQFIFQYYEEEERQRGNFPDRFSGHQFPNYSSELNVNALLLGDSALYLCASSFWDGWKTQYFGPGTRLLVL.